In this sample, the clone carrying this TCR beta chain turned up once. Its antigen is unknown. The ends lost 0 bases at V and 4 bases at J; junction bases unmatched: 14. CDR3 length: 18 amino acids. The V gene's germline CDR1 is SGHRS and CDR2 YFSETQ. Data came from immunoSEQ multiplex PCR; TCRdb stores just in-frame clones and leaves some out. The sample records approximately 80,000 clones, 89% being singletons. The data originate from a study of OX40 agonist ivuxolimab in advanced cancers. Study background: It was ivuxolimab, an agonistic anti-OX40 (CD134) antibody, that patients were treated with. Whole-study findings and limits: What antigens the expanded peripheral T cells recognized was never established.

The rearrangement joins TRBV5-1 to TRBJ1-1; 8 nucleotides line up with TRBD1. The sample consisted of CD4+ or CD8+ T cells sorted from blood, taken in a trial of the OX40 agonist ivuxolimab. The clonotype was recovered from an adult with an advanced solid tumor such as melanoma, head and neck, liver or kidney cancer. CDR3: CASSLGPGTGSRGTEAFF. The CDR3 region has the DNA TGCGCCAGCAGCTTGGGGCCCGGGACAGGAAGCCGTGGCACTGAAGCTTTCTTT.